This entry is about one T cell receptor (beta chain). This entry belongs to a study of blood T cell repertoires in COVID-19. Germline V gene sequence: CDR1 SGDLS, CDR2 YYNGEE. Trimming removed 1 base at V and 7 bases at J, with 17 bases between. The CDR3 has 15 amino acids. TCRdb keeps only in-frame clones here, not all; method: immunoSEQ multiplex PCR. This sample yields approximately 130,000 clones, of which 80% to 85% are seen a single time; about a sixth belongs to the top ten. This clonotype was sampled from a man under 40 who had recovered from COVID-19. The rearrangement uses TRBV9 and TRBJ1-2, with D maybe TRBD1 (5 bases). The sequenced material came from PBMCs or T cells enriched from blood (not recorded which). The CDR3: CASSVQGGAESGYTF. CDR3 in DNA: TGTGCCAGCAGCGTACAGGGAGGCGCCGAAAGTGGCTACACCTTC. The variable domain in full, with the rest retrieved from reference TRBV9 and TRBJ1-2, is DSGVTQTPKHLITATGQRVTLRCSPRSGDLSVYWYQQSLDQGLQFLIQYYNGEERAKGNILERFSAQQFPDLHSELNLSSLELGDSALYFCASSVQGGAESGYTFGSGTRLTVV.